This T cell receptor (beta chain) was sequenced during a study of blood T cell repertoires in COVID-19. On the study more broadly: From T cells, B-cell-depleted T cells, or PBMCs came the material, which was cDNA or gDNA.

Libraries were prepared by immunoSEQ multiplex PCR; TCRdb keeps only in-frame clonotypes and omits some of them. The sample records some 300,000 clones, about 90% being singletons. The CDR3 totals 14 residues. V shed 6 bases and J 2 bases; nucleotides not matched to a gene: 6. CDR1 SQVTM and CDR2 ANQGSEA come from the germline V gene. This receptor was obtained from a woman between 45 and 65 years old with COVID-19, enrolled during active disease. This rearrangement joins TRBV29-1 to TRBJ1-2; 10 positions match TRBD1. The sequenced sample was peripheral blood. The CDR3 DNA follows: TGCAGCGTCGCCCAGGACAGGGGGAACTATGGCTACACCTTC. Its translation is CSVAQDRGNYGYTF. Full variable domain (missing parts from reference TRBV29-1 and TRBJ1-2): SAVISQKPSRDICQRGTSLTIQCQVDSQVTMMFWYRQQPGQSLTLIATANQGSEATYESGFVIDKFPISRPNLTFSTLTVSNMSPEDSSIYLCSVAQDRGNYGYTFGSGTRLTVV.